Listed here is a single T cell receptor (beta chain). Its antigen is undetermined. The sample comes from a study of Ad26.COV2.S vaccination and SARS-CoV-2 variants. Findings and caveats of the study: The study found higher spike-specific TCR breadth in vaccine than placebo recipients.

In germline, CDR1 is LGHDT, CDR2 YNNKEL (reference sequence). V shed 1 base and J shed 5 bases, with 9 bases lying between them. CDR3 length: 14 amino acids. Method: immunoSEQ multiplex PCR; TCRdb's copy keeps in-frame clones and lacks some. The sample includes approximately 400,000 clones, roughly 80% of them seen just once. Described treatment: 15 to 20 received Ad26.COV2.S at low or high dose, single or two shots; 5 received placebo; per-sample allocation not given. Following the first vaccine or placebo injection, samples were taken on day 63. Wuhan-strain SARS-CoV-2 spike was expressed by the Ad26 vector that made up the vaccine.

The material was peripheral blood, obtained in a trial of Ad26.COV2.S vaccine versus placebo. V usage is TRBV3-1 (or the pseudogene TRBV3-2) and J usage is TRBJ1-5; no firm D call. The receptor comes from a person aged 18-60 years who received the Ad26.COV2.S COVID-19 vaccine or a placebo. The CDR3 loop reads CASSQVGRHQPQHF. CDR3 DNA: TGTGCCAGCAGCCAAGTCGGGCGTCATCAGCCCCAGCATTTT.